This TCR beta chain originates from a study of blood T cell repertoires in COVID-19. Turning to the study itself: Some COVID-19 samples were acute and others convalescent; all came from the United States, Italy and Spain.

In the authors' workflow: Cell counts per sample came from amplifying reference gene primers. The assay was immunoSEQ multiplex PCR, and TCRdb's table has in-frame clones only and misses some. The DNA was the basis for D and trimming; V, J and clone size are from that table. The sample holds 100,000 to 150,000 clones; 78% are singletons and the top ten take under 3%. The germline CDR1 and CDR2 sequences are MNHEY and SVGEGT. Trimming removed 5 bases from V and 4 bases from J, with 15 bases in between. This CDR3 has 14 residues. This sequence joins TRBV6-2 or TRBV6-3 and TRBJ2-7, with D perhaps matching TRBD1 (6 bases). The sample was peripheral blood. This TCR was sampled from a man between 65 and 80 years old with acute or convalescent COVID-19. CDR3 in DNA: TGTGCCAGCAGTCCCGCCGGACAGCATTACGAGCAGTACTTC. Its translation: CASSPAGQHYEQYF.